This is a list of T cell receptor beta chains from one sample in a study of blood T cell repertoires in COVID-19. Clones were read by immunoSEQ multiplex PCR, and TCRdb kept only the in-frame ones, dropping some. The sample lists some 390,000 clones, 75% to 90% occurring once. Sequenced material: PBMCs or T cells enriched from blood (not recorded which). These TCRs come from a man aged 25-45 years who had recovered from COVID-19. CDR3s include the opening cysteine and the closing phenylalanine or tryptophan. A D gene is named only where the DNA matches it firmly. The size entry is marked missing in some rows and otherwise reads once, few, many or a size class.

v_call	clone_size	j_call	d_call	cdr3_nt	cdr3_aa
TRBV3-1/TRBV3-2	NA	TRBJ2-5	NA	TGTGCCAGCAGCCCGGGAGTTCTGGAAGAGACCCAGTACTTC	CASSPGVLEETQYF
TRBV29-1	once	TRBJ2-7	TRBD2	TGCAGCGTTGAATTGAGCGGGAGGGCCAACGAGCAGTACTTC	CSVELSGRANEQYF
TRBV5-1	NA	TRBJ2-1	TRBD2	TGCGCCAGCAGCCGGACTAGCGGACCCTACAATGAGCAGTTCTTC	CASSRTSGPYNEQFF
TRBV2	once	TRBJ1-1	NA	TGTGCCAGCGACAGAGACAGGAACACTGAAGCTTTCTTT	CASDRDRNTEAFF
TRBV4-1	NA	TRBJ1-2	NA	TGCGCCAGCAGCCAAGCGGTCGACAGGCGCGGCTACACCTTC	CASSQAVDRRGYTF
TRBV27	NA	TRBJ2-1	NA	TGTGCCAGCAGTTTATCGGGCAGGGGTACCTACAATGAGCAGTTCTTC	CASSLSGRGTYNEQFF
TRBV10-1	NA	TRBJ2-3	NA	TGCGCCAGCAGTGACCTAGCCGGCGGGGACACAGATACGCAGTATTTT	CASSDLAGGDTDTQYF
TRBV5-3	once	TRBJ2-3	TRBD2	TGTGCCAGAACCCTAGGGCCAGCGGGACTTAGCACAGATACGCAGTATTTT	CARTLGPAGLSTDTQYF
TRBV25-1	few	TRBJ1-2	TRBD1	TGTGCCAGCAGTGAATCATTAGGACGGGACAGGGGCCACTATGGCTACACCTTC	CASSESLGRDRGHYGYTF
TRBV12-3/TRBV12-4	NA	TRBJ1-3	NA	TGTGCCAGCAGTCAGGGGTCTGGAAACACCATATATTTT	CASSQGSGNTIYF
TRBV6-1	NA	TRBJ2-3	NA	TGTGCCAGCAGTGAAGCCTCAGATACGCAGTATTTT	CASSEASDTQYF
TRBV3-1/TRBV3-2	few	TRBJ2-7	NA	TGTGCCTCTGGTCCAGCGGGTGGCCGCGGTGAGCAGTACTTC	CASGPAGGRGEQYF
TRBV4-2	NA	TRBJ2-5	NA	TGTGCCAGCAGCCAAGACCGAGGAGGGCCGGGGGAGACCCAGTACTTC	CASSQDRGGPGETQYF